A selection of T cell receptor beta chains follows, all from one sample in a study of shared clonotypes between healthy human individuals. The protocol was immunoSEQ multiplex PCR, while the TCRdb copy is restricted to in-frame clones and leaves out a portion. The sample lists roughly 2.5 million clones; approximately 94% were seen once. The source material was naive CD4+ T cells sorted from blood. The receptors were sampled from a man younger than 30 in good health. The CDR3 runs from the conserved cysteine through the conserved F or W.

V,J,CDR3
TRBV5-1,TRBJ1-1,CASSFRTGGGNTEAFF
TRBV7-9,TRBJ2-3,CASSRSGTSSTDTQYF
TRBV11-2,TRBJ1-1,CASSLDRRRNTEAFF
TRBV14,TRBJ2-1,CASSHGQGYNEQFF
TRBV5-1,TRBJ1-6,CASSIDTLDNSPLHF
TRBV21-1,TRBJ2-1,CAPGGRSYNEQFF
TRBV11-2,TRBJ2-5,CASSVSDWETQYF
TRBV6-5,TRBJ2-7,CASRGQGEQYF
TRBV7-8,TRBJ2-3,CASSPTRGGGTVLDTDTQYF
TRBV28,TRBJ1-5,CASSSGDARLSNQPQHF
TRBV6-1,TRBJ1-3,CASTGDSYSGNTIYF
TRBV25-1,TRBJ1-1,CASSESGRPYEAFF
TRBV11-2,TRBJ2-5,CASSLESRGQETQYF
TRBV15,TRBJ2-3,CATSSRGWSSSTDTQYF
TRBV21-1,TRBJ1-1,CASSKGSGEANTEAFF
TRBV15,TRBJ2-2,CATSRVGGSDTGELFF
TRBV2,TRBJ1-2,CASSEALLTYGYTF